The 29 T cell receptor beta chains reported below all come from one sample, sequenced in a study of Graves' ophthalmopathy and Graves' hyperthyroidism. The authors amplified TCR beta CDR3 regions from RNA transcripts. RT-PCR was first run with HTBI primers, then multiplex PCR in a second round. TCRdb re-called the multiplex PCR reads with MiXCR, one entry per CDR3 protein. In the table there are roughly 700,000 distinct CDR3 sequences, 40% of which are singletons. Sample: peripheral blood. The source of these receptors is an adult man with Graves' ophthalmopathy.

The table lists this clonotype with a few counts. The chain joins TRBV20-1 to TRBJ1-2, with D unresolved. V was trimmed by 6 bases and J by 2 bases, leaving 13 bases between them. The CDR3 totals 13 residues. Germline V lookup: CDR1 DFQATT, CDR2 SNEGSKA (reference sequence). The CDR3 DNA is TGCAGTGCCAACAGAGATAACAACTATGGCTACACCTTC. Translated, it gives CSANRDNNYGYTF.

Remarks on this clonotype: This clone may be a read error of a much larger clone one base away. This chain joins TRBV2 and TRBJ1-5; possible D gene TRBD1, 5 bases. There are 14 residues in the CDR3. The V gene lost 6 bases and the J gene lost 4 bases, with 13 bases spanning the gap. The V gene's germline CDR1 is SNHLY and CDR2 FYNNEI. The CDR3 nucleotides read TGTGCCAGCAGCCGGGGCAGCGAAAATCAGCCCCAGCATTTT. This encodes CASSRGSENQPQHF.

Notes on this clonotype: A much larger clone sits a single nucleotide away, making a read error possible. J is TRBJ1-4 and V is TRBV10-1, with 11 bases lining up with TRBD1. The CDR3 length is 14 residues. Per germline, CDR1 WNHNN and CDR2 SYGVQD (reference sequence). CDR3 amino acids: CTSTRTGGGEKLFF. The CDR3 DNA reads as TGCACCAGCACAAGGACAGGGGGCGGTGAAAAACTGTTTTTT.

Points on this clonotype: This may be a read error: a much more frequent sequence differs by one nucleotide. No conserved phenylalanine or tryptophan ends this CDR3, so it is likely a read error. The chain combines TRBV7-9 with TRBJ2-1; 7 bases line up with TRBD2. This CDR3 has 14 residues. Germline values: CDR1 SEHNR, CDR2 FQNEAQ (reference sequence). J gave up 6 bases and V 5 bases, and 7 bases lay outside the gene matches. CDR3 amino acids: CASSPRLASNEQFC. The CDR3 coding sequence is TGTGCCAGCAGCCCAAGACTAGCTAGCAATGAGCAGTTCTGC.

Worth noting for this clonotype: The junction departs from germline at one end; a sequencing error may be responsible. The V call is TRBV12-3 or TRBV12-4, the J call TRBJ1-4, with 8 bases fitting TRBD1. The CDR3 length is 15 residues. CDR3 DNA: TGTGCCAGCGGTTTCGTTTCAGGGGGCCTTGGAAAACTGTTTTTT. Translating gives CASGFVSGGLGKLFF.

Worth noting for this clonotype: Just one base apart from a much larger clone, this may be a read error. The V and J genes are TRBV24-1 and TRBJ1-1; D is undetermined. V was shortened by 2 bases and J by 3 bases, with 9 bases between the two germline ends. CDR1 and CDR2 (germline): KGHDR, SFDVKD. This CDR3 spans 14 amino acids. The CDR3 protein is CATSDSRGDTEAFF. CDR3 nucleotides: TGTGCCACCAGTGATTCTCGGGGTGACACTGAAGCTTTCTTT.

About this clonotype itself: This may come from a read error, since a much larger clone is one base off. The J gene is TRBJ1-2, the V gene TRBV7-2; no firm D call. The CDR3 spans 17 residues. V lost 0 bases and J 9 bases, leaving 23 bases between the germline ends. CDR1 and CDR2 (germline): SGHTA, FQGNSA. The CDR3 DNA is TGTGCCAGCAGCTTAGCTCAAGGCGGCAGAGGAGAGCAGAGCTACACCTTC. Amino acid sequence: CASSLAQGGRGEQSYTF.

The rearrangement uses TRBV19 and TRBJ1-2, with 8 bases aligning to TRBD1. V was clipped by 11 bases and J by 4 bases; unmatched bases: 9. The CDR3 runs to 13 residues. The germline gives CDR1 LNHDA, CDR2 SQIVND (reference sequence). The CDR3 coding sequence is TGTGCCTGTGGGCAGGGGGCCGCCTATGGCTACACCTTC. Translating gives CACGQGAAYGYTF.

This clonotype was seen once. Given a much more abundant clone one base away, this may be a read error. V usage is TRBV12-3 or TRBV12-4 and J usage is TRBJ1-5; 8 bases align to TRBD1. The CDR3 has 15 amino acids. The CDR3 loop is CASSLRDRNNRPQHF. In DNA, the CDR3 is TGTGCCAGCAGTTTAAGGGACAGGAACAATCGGCCCCAGCATTTT.

The V gene is TRBV10-3, the J gene TRBJ1-6; 8 bases are a match to TRBD1. CDR1 and CDR2 from the germline V gene are ENHRY and SYGVKD. CDR3 size: 17 residues. With 5 bases clipped from V and 1 base from J, the junction kept 7 bases outside the gene matches. The CDR3 reads CAISTPGQESYNSPLHF. DNA of the CDR3: TGTGCCATCAGTACTCCGGGACAGGAGTCCTATAATTCACCCCTCCACTTT.

Concerning this clonotype: This likely comes from a read error, as the CDR3 has no conserved phenylalanine or tryptophan at its end. Because the CDR3's place on the DNA is in doubt, the DNA is left out and the CDR3 is given as listed by TCRdb. The chain recombines TRBV2 with TRBJ1-3. Germline CDR1 and CDR2: SNHLY and FYNNEI. The CDR3 is made up of 11 amino acids, end residues included. The CDR3 region is CASSLEGSGYT.

This clonotype was detected many times. The chain carries TRBV24-1 and TRBJ2-6; 12 bases agree with TRBD1. CDR1 is KGHDR and CDR2 is SFDVKD in the germline V gene. Trimming cost V 3 bases and J 2 bases; bases outside gene matches: 4. The CDR3 sequence is 18 residues long. CDR3 residues: CATSDPGQGAPGANVLTF. The CDR3 bases are TGTGCCACCAGTGATCCGGGACAGGGGGCGCCTGGGGCCAACGTCCTGACTTTC.

The CDR3 reads CSPGAALTEAFF. In DNA form, the CDR3 reads TGCAGCCCTGGGGCGGCACTCACTGAAGCTTTCTTT. The V gene is TRBV29-1, the J gene TRBJ1-1; maybe TRBD1 (5 bases). Germline V gene data show CDR1 as SQVTM and CDR2 as ANQGSEA. This CDR3 has 12 residues. Deletions cut 8 bases from V and 4 bases from J, with 14 bases between.

The CDR3 loop reads CASSPSTGNTGNTIYF. The CDR3, as DNA: TGTGCCAGCAGCCCCAGTACAGGAAACACAGGAAACACCATATATTTT. The V and J genes are TRBV7-6 and TRBJ1-3; possible D gene TRBD1, 5 bases. Germline CDR1 is SGHVS and CDR2 is FNYEAQ. Trimming removed 5 bases at V and 4 bases at J, with 18 bases between. The CDR3 sequence is 16 residues long. The full variable domain, in which reference TRBV7-6 and TRBJ1-3 provide the parts outside the CDR3, is GAGVSQSPRYKVTKRGQDVALRCDPISGHVSLYWYRQALGQGPEFLTYFNYEAQQDKSGLPNDRFSAERPEGSISTLTIQRTEQRDSAMYRCASSPSTGNTGNTIYFGEGSWLTVV.

This clonotype was counted between two and nine times. The chain employs TRBV7-9 and TRBJ2-2; no clear D. Germline-derived CDR1 and CDR2 are SEHNR and FQNEAQ (reference sequence). The CDR3 totals 15 residues. Deletions cut 5 bases from V and 5 bases from J, with 15 bases between. The CDR3 sequence is CASSPTPRATGELFF. The CDR3 DNA sequence: TGTGCCAGCAGCCCAACCCCCCGCGCGACCGGGGAGCTGTTTTTT.

The genes are TRBV7-9 and TRBJ2-7, with 8 nucleotides matching TRBD2. V lost 5 bases and J lost 2; bases outside the gene matches: 5. Looked up from germline, CDR1 is SEHNR and CDR2 is FQNEAQ (reference sequence). This CDR3 has 14 residues. CDR3 in DNA: TGTGCCAGCAGCCTCCTAGCGGGTCCCTACGAGCAGTACTTC. Residues: CASSLLAGPYEQYF. The whole variable domain, remainder taken from reference TRBV7-9 and TRBJ2-7, is DTGVSQNPRHKITKRGQNVTFRCDPISEHNRLYWYRQTLGQGPEFLTYFQNEAQLEKSRLLSDRFSAERPKGSFSTLEIQRTEQGDSAMYLCASSLLAGPYEQYFGPGTRLTVT.

This rearrangement joins TRBV7-9 to TRBJ2-7; 13 bases map to TRBD2. V lost 5 bases and J lost 4; bases outside the gene matches: 5. Germline values: CDR1 SEHNR, CDR2 FQNEAQ (reference sequence). There are 15 residues in the CDR3. CDR3 in DNA: TGTGCCAGCAGCCGAGGACTAGCGGGGGAATACGAGCAGTACTTC. Amino acid sequence: CASSRGLAGEYEQYF.

The chain combines TRBV15 with TRBJ2-1; tentative D call: TRBD2 (6 bases). The CDR3 runs to 14 residues. Trimming removed 7 bases from V and 6 bases from J, with 16 bases in between. Germline V gene sequence: CDR1 LNHNV, CDR2 YYDKDF (reference sequence). The CDR3 sequence: CATKSGALSNEQFF. The CDR3 nucleotides read TGTGCCACCAAATCGGGAGCCCTCAGCAATGAGCAGTTCTTC.

This clonotype was picked up many times. The V gene is TRBV7-9, the J gene TRBJ1-2; D unresolved. The CDR3 covers 14 residues. Trimming stripped 1 base from V and 6 bases from J, with 12 bases between. Germline V gives CDR1 SEHNR, CDR2 FQNEAQ (reference sequence). The CDR3 sequence: CASSLVGNRHGYTF. Here the CDR3 DNA reads TGTGCCAGCAGCTTAGTTGGAAATCGGCATGGCTACACCTTC. The whole variable domain, remainder taken from reference TRBV7-9 and TRBJ1-2, is DTGVSQNPRHKITKRGQNVTFRCDPISEHNRLYWYRQTLGQGPEFLTYFQNEAQLEKSRLLSDRFSAERPKGSFSTLEIQRTEQGDSAMYLCASSLVGNRHGYTFGSGTRLTVV.

A word on this clonotype: A read error may be the cause here, since a much bigger clone is one base away. V usage is TRBV11-2 and J usage is TRBJ2-7; 7 bases align to TRBD1. The germline gives CDR1 SGHAT, CDR2 FQNNGV. The CDR3 loop spans 13 amino acids. V was pared by 5 bases and J by 2 bases, with 3 bases of the junction left unmatched. The CDR3 loop is CASSHTGAYEQYF. DNA of the CDR3: TGTGCCAGCAGCCACACAGGGGCCTACGAGCAGTACTTC.

The V and J genes are TRBV29-1 and TRBJ2-5; no definite D call. Trimming removed 5 bases at V and 0 bases at J, with 19 bases between. The CDR3 runs 16 residues. Per germline, CDR1 SQVTM and CDR2 ANQGSEA. The CDR3: CSVSPQANRHQETQYF. CDR3 DNA: TGCAGCGTTTCCCCGCAGGCCAACCGCCACCAAGAGACCCAGTACTTC.

This rearrangement joins TRBV7-9 to TRBJ1-2, with D possibly being TRBD1 (5 bases). V was cut by 0 bases and J by 10 bases, with 24 bases left in between. CDR3 length equals 17 residues. In germline, CDR1 is SEHNR, CDR2 FQNEAQ (reference sequence). In DNA form, the CDR3 reads TGTGCCAGCAGCTTAGCCGGTTATGGGGCCCGCTTTGATTACTACACCTTC. Translated: CASSLAGYGARFDYYTF.

This clonotype has just a few counts. The chain employs TRBV2 and TRBJ2-7; D may be TRBD1 (6 bases). Germline V gene sequence: CDR1 SNHLY, CDR2 FYNNEI. V was trimmed by 8 bases and J by 5 bases, leaving 22 bases between them. There are 15 residues in the CDR3. The CDR3 loop is CASSETIQGWNEQYF. CDR3 sequence (DNA): TGTGCCAGCTCGGAGACAATACAGGGTTGGAACGAGCAGTACTTC.

This clonotype was recorded a few times. This chain connects TRBV20-1 to TRBJ2-7; either TRBD1 or TRBD2 may supply D (5 bases each). There are 15 residues in the CDR3. Germline loops: CDR1 DFQATT, CDR2 SNEGSKA (reference sequence). Deletions cut 3 bases from V and 4 bases from J, with 19 bases between. Written as DNA, the CDR3 is TGCAGTGCTAGTGGCATACCGGGACGGTCATACGAGCAGTACTTC. It is translated as CSASGIPGRSYEQYF.

A few counts support this clonotype. The gene calls are TRBV6-6 and TRBJ2-5; D may be TRBD1 or TRBD2 (5 bases each). The germline V gene has CDR1 MNHNY and CDR2 SVGAGI (reference sequence). The CDR3 has 15 amino acids. V lost 8 bases and J 4 bases, leaving 20 bases between the germline ends. This CDR3 reads CASSPDSEGRETQYF. The CDR3 nucleotides are TGTGCCAGCTCCCCAGACTCCGAGGGGCGAGAGACCCAGTACTTC.

This clonotype was seen at least ten times. V usage is TRBV10-1 and J usage is TRBJ2-7; 7 bases line up with TRBD1. Germline loops: CDR1 WNHNN, CDR2 SYGVQD (reference sequence). This CDR3 has 15 amino acids. Unmatched junction bases numbered 12, after V lost 6 bases and J lost 4 bases. CDR3: CASRRNRGTGYEQYF. CDR3 bases: TGCGCCAGCAGACGGAACAGGGGTACGGGGTACGAGCAGTACTTC.

There are a few counts of this clonotype. The junction differs from germline at one of its ends, possibly a read error. The V and J genes are TRBV2 and TRBJ2-5; D remains unclear. This CDR3 spans 12 amino acids. The germline gives CDR1 SNHLY, CDR2 FYNNEI. The CDR3 is CAGRQTQETQYF. The CDR3 region has the DNA TGTGCCGGCAGGCAGACTCAAGAGACCCAGTACTTC.

With respect to this clonotype: One junction end disagrees with the germline gene, perhaps due to a read error. The gene calls are TRBV10-3 and TRBJ2-7, with 9 bases matching TRBD1. CDR1 and CDR2 (germline): ENHRY, SYGVKD. The CDR3 is made up of 14 amino acids. CDR3 nucleotide sequence: TGTGCCAGCAGTCAAGGACAGGGGTGGTACGAGCAGTACTTC. Protein product: CASSQGQGWYEQYF.

This clonotype was counted many times. V is TRBV7-8 and J is TRBJ2-5, with D tentatively TRBD1 (6 bases). V lost 3 bases and J 2 bases, leaving 10 bases between the germline ends. CDR3 length: 14 amino acids. Germline V CDR1 and CDR2: SGHVS, FQNEAQ. For the CDR3, the DNA is TGTGCCAGCAGCTTCGACAGGAATCAAGAGACCCAGTACTTC. It is translated as CASSFDRNQETQYF.